These T cell receptor beta chains were read from a single sample in a study of T cell changes during pregnancy in multiple sclerosis. Sequencing was performed with immunoSEQ multiplex PCR; in TCRdb, only in-frame clones are kept and a portion is missing. The sample has tens of thousands of clones, around nine tenths seen once. Sequencing was performed on peripheral blood, taken after pregnancy. The receptors come from a female donor in good health, enrolled as a control in a pregnancy study. Each CDR3 is given with its conserved first and last residue. A D gene is named only where the DNA matches it firmly. Clone size is stated in some rows and not others, as once, few, many or a class when expanded.

>TRBV5-1|TRBJ2-7|-|-
CASSLPGKYEQYF
TGCGCCAGCAGCTTACCAGGAAAGTACGAGCAGTACTTC
>TRBV4-2|TRBJ2-3|-|-
CASRVKAGGDTQYF
TGTGCCAGCAGGGTCAAGGCAGGAGGAGATACGCAGTATTTT
>TRBV19|TRBJ1-2|-|-
CASSSSQTGTNYGYTF
TGTGCCAGTAGTTCCTCCCAGACGGGAACTAACTATGGCTACACCTTC
>TRBV27|TRBJ1-6|-|-
CASSLQGFNSPLHF
TGTGCCAGCAGTCTTCAGGGTTTTAATTCACCCCTCCACTTT
>TRBV7-9|TRBJ1-6|-|-
CASSSDPGSESPLHF
TGTGCCAGCAGCTCGGACCCAGGGTCGGAATCACCCCTCCACTTT
>TRBV21-1|TRBJ2-1|-|-
CASSLQTGQLLFF
TGTGCCAGCAGCCTCCAGACGGGACAACTCCTGTTCTTC
>TRBV10-1|TRBJ1-1|-|-
CASSESQGTEAFF
TGCGCCAGCAGTGAGTCTCAGGGCACTGAAGCTTTCTTT
>TRBV5-4|TRBJ2-7|once|-
CASRLGGAMTHEQYF
TGTGCCAGCCGGCTGGGGGGGGCTATGACCCACGAGCAGTACTTC
>TRBV7-9|TRBJ1-3|-|-
CASSREGGSGNTIYF
TGTGCCAGCAGCCGAGAAGGGGGCTCTGGAAACACCATATATTTT
>TRBV6-1|TRBJ1-3|-|-
CASLDGSSGNTIYF
TGTGCCAGCTTAGACGGGAGCTCTGGAAACACCATATATTTT
>TRBV7-9|TRBJ1-4|-|TRBD1
CASSLADRGEEKLFF
TGTGCCAGCAGCTTAGCGGACAGGGGCGAAGAAAAACTGTTTTTT
>TRBV7-7|TRBJ2-1|-|-
CASSLGQANEQFF
TGTGCTAGCAGCTTAGGGCAGGCCAATGAGCAGTTCTTC
>TRBV7-9|TRBJ2-1|-|TRBD2
CATGTSGRVVEQFF
TGTGCCACCGGGACTAGCGGGAGAGTAGTTGAGCAGTTCTTC
>TRBV19|TRBJ2-7|-|TRBD1
CASSYGTGDYEQYF
TGTGCCAGTAGCTACGGGACAGGGGATTACGAGCAGTACTTC
>TRBV28|TRBJ1-6|-|-
CASSLGQLSPLHF
TGTGCCAGCAGTCTAGGACAACTTTCACCCCTCCACTTT
>TRBV7-8|TRBJ1-4|-|-
CASSLDRHRKLFF
TGTGCCAGCAGCTTAGACAGGCATCGAAAACTGTTTTTT
>TRBV7-8|TRBJ2-7|-|-
CASSLDRGGYEQYF
TGTGCCAGCAGCTTAGATAGAGGGGGCTACGAGCAGTACTTC
>TRBV27|TRBJ1-2|-|TRBD1
CASSSRQGAQRGSTNYGYTF
TGTGCCAGCAGTTCTCGACAGGGAGCCCAAAGGGGGAGTACTAACTATGGCTACACCTTC
>TRBV5-4|TRBJ1-2|-|-
CASSEIQGLINYGYTF
TGTGCCAGCAGCGAAATTCAGGGGCTGATTAACTATGGCTACACCTTC
>TRBV28|TRBJ2-7|-|TRBD2
CASTLLAGGEQYF
TGTGCCAGCACGTTGTTAGCGGGAGGCGAGCAGTACTTC
>TRBV9|TRBJ2-7|-|TRBD2
CANRLTSGTRPYEQYF
TGTGCCAACCGCCTAACTAGCGGTACTAGACCCTACGAGCAGTACTTC
>TRBV28|TRBJ2-6|once|-
CASRGQIGANVLTF
TGTGCCAGCAGGGGGCAAATTGGGGCCAACGTCCTGACTTTC
>TRBV7-2|TRBJ2-3|once|TRBD2
CASSFKVGLGSTDTQYF
TGTGCCAGCAGCTTCAAGGTGGGACTAGGAAGCACAGATACGCAGTATTTT
>TRBV4-3|TRBJ1-5|-|TRBD1
CASSQVWTGGQPQHF
TGCGCCAGCAGCCAAGTTTGGACAGGGGGTCAGCCCCAGCATTTT
>TRBV7-7|TRBJ2-2|-|-
CASSPGHSTGELFF
TGTGCCAGCAGCCCGGGACACTCCACCGGGGAGCTGTTTTTT
>TRBV4-3|TRBJ2-5|-|-
CASSQDLAGPRETQYF
TGCGCCAGCAGCCAAGACTTGGCGGGCCCTAGGGAGACCCAGTACTTC
>TRBV27|TRBJ2-3|-|TRBD2
CASSGTITDTQYF
TGTGCCAGTAGCGGGACTATAACAGATACGCAGTATTTT
>TRBV4-1|TRBJ1-4|-|TRBD1
CASSQGQGAREKLFF
TGCGCCAGCAGCCAAGGACAGGGGGCTAGGGAAAAACTGTTTTTT
>TRBV5-6|TRBJ1-5|-|-
CASSWGGHGSNQPQHF
TGTGCCAGCAGCTGGGGGGGGCATGGGAGCAATCAGCCCCAGCATTTT
>TRBV4-1|TRBJ2-7|-|TRBD1
CASSQPRTGGKYEQYF
TGCGCCAGCAGCCAGCCACGGACAGGGGGAAAGTACGAGCAGTACTTC
>TRBV27|TRBJ2-3|once|-
CASSFDGIGTDTQYF
TGTGCCAGCAGTTTTGACGGGATCGGCACAGATACGCAGTATTTT
>TRBV6-5|TRBJ1-1|-|-
CASKVVGGGTEAFF
TGTGCCAGCAAGGTTGTTGGGGGGGGGACTGAAGCTTTCTTT
>TRBV19|TRBJ1-1|-|-
CATLSTSSGGTEAFF
TGTGCCACCCTCTCCACATCGTCCGGAGGAACTGAAGCTTTCTTT
>TRBV27|TRBJ2-7|-|TRBD2
CASSSTGTRGEQYF
TGTGCCAGCAGTTCCACCGGGACTAGGGGCGAGCAGTACTTC
>TRBV7-6|TRBJ1-3|-|-
CASSLVGSSGNTIYF
TGTGCCAGCAGCTTAGTGGGCTCCTCTGGAAACACCATATATTTT
>TRBV2|TRBJ1-5|-|TRBD1
CASSRTGRNQPQHF
TGTGCCAGCAGCAGGACAGGGAGAAATCAGCCCCAGCATTTT